This T cell receptor beta chain stems from a study of radiotherapy plus CTLA-4 blockade in lung cancer. CDR1 and CDR2 from the germline V gene are SGHTA and FQGNSA. V was pared by 1 base and J by 2 bases, with 5 bases of the junction left unmatched. This CDR3 has 16 residues. The method was immunoSEQ multiplex PCR; TCRdb's version includes in-frame clones alone and lacks a portion of them. This sample has about 110,000 clones; more than 75% occur once, and the top ten carry less than 2.5%. The TCR comes from a human donor with non-small cell lung cancer that progressed on radiotherapy plus ipilimumab. Some clones in this sample may be carry-over from other donors' samples. V and J are TRBV7-2 and TRBJ2-7; TRBD2 agrees at 10 bases. This specimen consisted of peripheral blood, obtained from a patient treated with radiotherapy plus ipilimumab. CDR3 loop: CASSLGPAGGPYEQYF. The CDR3 coding sequence is TGTGCCAGCAGCTTAGGTCCAGCGGGGGGGCCCTACGAGCAGTACTTC.